The 2 T cell receptor beta chains below were found in one sample sequenced in a study of T cell responses to AZD1222 COVID-19 vaccine. The assay was immunoSEQ multiplex PCR, and TCRdb's table has in-frame clones only and misses some. The sample consists of around 97,000 clones, roughly 91% of them appearing once. The sample in question was peripheral blood, obtained on day 0 of AZD1222 vaccination. These receptors were collected from an adult in good health.

The chain is built from TRBV7-2 and TRBJ2-5; unclear D gene. V was trimmed by 1 base and J by 4 bases, leaving 13 bases between them. CDR1 and CDR2 from the germline V gene are SGHTA and FQGNSA. The CDR3 is 15 amino acids. The CDR3, as DNA: TGTGCCAGCAGCTTAGGGCATTTGTATCGAGAGACCCAGTACTTC. It is translated as CASSLGHLYRETQYF.

This clone was observed once. The rearrangement links TRBV28 to TRBJ2-5, with D hard to call. The CDR3 has 14 residues. V was pared by 6 bases and J by 7 bases, with 18 bases between. Germline V gene lookup returns CDR1 MDHEN and CDR2 SYDVKM. CDR3 amino acids: CASSRSQGWGTQYF. The CDR3 DNA sequence: TGTGCCAGCAGCCGCTCTCAAGGATGGGGGACCCAGTACTTC.